This TCR beta chain was recorded in a study of cytomegalovirus exposure and HLA in healthy donors. As for this clone: The antigen is unknown.

Notes on the study in general: A later analysis found common viral pathogens apparently linked to several of the most significant clusters. Previous analysis showed most TCR beta V segments were productive about 87% or about 30% of the time. Later work associated approximately 17,000 TCR beta sequences with HLA alleles at 0.05 false discovery rate.

The study ran its PCR with 60 Vbeta and 13 Jbeta primers. TCRdb's table, derived via immunoSEQ multiplex PCR, lists solely in-frame clones and lacks some. The repertoire holds about 150,000 clones, with around 79% as singletons. CDR1 is SGHAT and CDR2 is FQNNGV in the germline V gene. Trimming pared 0 bases from V and 8 bases from J, leaving 14 bases between. The CDR3 loop spans 15 amino acids. This receptor was taken from a male donor in good health and CMV-seronegative. V and J are TRBV11-2 and TRBJ2-1; D gene unclear. Sequenced sample: PBMCs. The CDR3 region has the DNA TGTGCCAGCAGCTTAGAGGCCTCCTTGGGCGATGAGCAGTTCTTC. Its protein product is CASSLEASLGDEQFF.